The 2 T cell receptor beta chains listed next were all sequenced from one sample in a study of regulatory T cells in long-lasting Graves disease. Noted time point: newly diagnosed GD, antithyroid drugs for less than 3 months. From PBMCs, RNA was extracted and then used to make the TCR library. Arm-PCR of CDR3 regions and iRepertoire HTBI primers were the basis on which TCR beta libraries were built. TCRdb independently ran MiXCR on the multiplex PCR reads; one entry per CDR3 protein. The sample gives 400,000 to 500,000 distinct CDR3 sequences, about a sixth of which show up once; approximately 12% is in the top ten. These data were also filed under a second study, of T cells in Graves' hyperthyroidism and ophthalmopathy.

The sequences come from peripheral blood mononuclear cells (PBMCs), collected at new diagnosis, from a patient treated with antithyroid drugs. These receptor sequences come from a woman in her thirties with Graves disease.

This clonotype was detected only a few times. V gene TRBV6-1 combines with J gene TRBJ1-2, with D possibly TRBD1 on 6 matching bases. CDR1 is MNHNS and CDR2 is SASEGT in the germline V gene. Trimming removed 4 bases from V and 4 bases from J, with 10 bases in between. The CDR3 runs 13 residues. CDR3 DNA sequence: TGTGCCAGCAGTGTGGACAGCCCCTATGGCTACACCTTC. Protein product: CASSVDSPYGYTF.

This clonotype turned up a few times. The chain links TRBV7-9 to TRBJ1-1; perhaps TRBD1 as D (5 bases). CDR3 length equals 18 residues. V shed 7 bases and J shed 6 bases, with 30 bases lying between them. CDR1 is SEHNR, CDR2 FQNEAQ, per germline (reference sequence). The DNA of the CDR3 is TGTGCCAGCATCCCATTCACCCCAGGGCCCCCCGCCGAGGCTGAAGCTTTCTTT. This translates into CASIPFTPGPPAEAEAFF.